This TCR beta chain is drawn from a study of human T cells and chemical hapten exposure. Across the whole study: 2% DPC applied to an approximately 2 cm by approximately 2 cm arm area sensitized donors.

The time point denotes: pre-sensitization, week 0. Documented treatment: therapeutic diphenylcyclopropenone sensitization with weekly scalp DPC. Germline-derived CDR1 and CDR2 are SEHNR and FQNEAQ (reference sequence). The CDR3 loop spans 15 amino acids. Deletions cut 1 base from V and 8 bases from J, with 17 bases between. In the authors' methods: Approximately 100,000 TCRs per sample was the median, with a range of about 20,000 to 690,600. TCRdb called the RACE reads again in MiXCR, with one record for every CDR3 protein. TCRdb, not the original authors, processed these V and J calls. The sample has fewer than 300,000 distinct CDR3 sequences, 7.5% to 9% seen once.

This sequence joins TRBV7-9 and TRBJ1-1; unclear D gene. The specimen comprised whole blood, sampled in connection with sensitization to the hapten diphenylcyclopropenone (DPC). This receptor was taken from a woman between 35 and 50 years old with alopecia areata. Some clones in this sample may be carry-over from other donors' samples. CDR3 nucleotide sequence: TGTGCCAGCAGCTTAGGGCGGGCGAGCTTGGGGGAAGCTTTCTTT. Translating it yields CASSLGRASLGEAFF.